This record looks at one TCR beta chain sequence and its context. The data are from a study of blood T cell repertoires in COVID-19. Study details: Material from acute and convalescent COVID-19 was sourced from the United States, Italy and Spain. The analysed material was cDNA or gDNA that came from T cells, B-cell-depleted T cells, or PBMCs.

CDR1 MNHEY and CDR2 SMNVEV come from the germline V gene (reference sequence). V lost 5 bases, J lost 5 bases, and 4 bases stayed unmatched. This CDR3 is built from 13 residues. Assay used: immunoSEQ multiplex PCR; TCRdb lists only in-frame clones, some missing. The data show around 150,000 clones, with 81% seen just once and approximately 10% held by the top ten. This clonotype originated in a man between 60 and 75 years old with active or convalescent COVID-19. Sequences were obtained from peripheral blood. V gene TRBV27 combines with J gene TRBJ1-2; TRBD1 matches at 8 bases. CDR3 loop: CASSLRQGYGYTF. CDR3 DNA: TGTGCCAGCAGTCTAAGACAGGGGTATGGCTACACCTTC.